Shown below are 18 T cell receptor beta chains from a single sample sequenced in a study of OX40 agonist ivuxolimab in advanced cancers. Assay: immunoSEQ multiplex PCR; the TCRdb copy retains only in-frame clones and omits some. Of about 55,000 clones listed, roughly 86% are singletons. The sequenced sample was CD4+ or CD8+ T cells sorted from blood, obtained in a trial of the OX40 agonist ivuxolimab. The receptors originated from an adult with an advanced solid tumor such as melanoma, head and neck, liver or kidney cancer.

The rearrangement joins TRBV11-3 to TRBJ2-1, with TRBD2 matching 9 bases. Germline values: CDR1 SGHNT, CDR2 YENEEA. The CDR3 totals 16 residues. V was clipped by 4 bases and J by 9 bases; unmatched bases: 13. CDR3 bases: TGTGCCAGCAGCTACACCGGGACTAGCAGGGAAGGTGAGCAGTTCTTC. Protein: CASSYTGTSREGEQFF. Combining the CDR3 with reference TRBV11-3 and TRBJ2-1 gives the whole variable domain EAGVVQSPRYKIIEKKQPVAFWCNPISGHNTLYWYLQNLGQGPELLIRYENEEAVDDSQLPKDRFSAERLKGVDSTLKIQPAELGDSAVYLCASSYTGTSREGEQFFGPGTRLTVL.

V usage is TRBV28 and J usage is TRBJ2-1, with 7 nucleotides matching TRBD2. V shed 3 bases, J shed 7 bases, and the junction held 15 bases outside the gene matches. Germline V gives CDR1 MDHEN, CDR2 SYDVKM. This CDR3 contains 17 residues. The CDR3 protein is CASSFIKFAGVGNEQFF. Here the CDR3 DNA reads TGTGCCAGCAGTTTTATTAAGTTCGCGGGAGTAGGGAATGAGCAGTTCTTC.

The chain links TRBV4-1 to TRBJ2-3; D is tentatively TRBD1 or TRBD2 (5 bases each). CDR1 and CDR2 (germline): MGHRA, YSYEKL. Deletions cut 1 base from V and 6 bases from J, with 17 bases between. CDR3 length: 16 residues. Here the CDR3 reads CASSQVVLNRGDTQYF. CDR3 in DNA: TGCGCCAGCAGCCAAGTGGTACTAAACCGGGGCGATACGCAGTATTTT.

The V gene is TRBV11-2, the J gene TRBJ2-5; unclear D gene. Germline lookup yields CDR1 SGHAT and CDR2 FQNNGV. This CDR3 comprises 14 residues. V was pared by 5 bases and J by 2 bases, with 12 bases between. This CDR3 reads CASSLSMVQETQYF. The CDR3 nucleotides read TGTGCCAGCAGCCTATCCATGGTACAAGAGACCCAGTACTTC.

The chain combines TRBV29-1 with TRBJ2-3, with D possibly being TRBD1 (5 bases). The CDR3 covers 13 residues. V lost 7 bases and J 4 bases, leaving 15 bases between the germline ends. Germline CDR1 and CDR2: SQVTM and ANQGSEA. The CDR3 sequence is CSDPQGFADTQYF. For the CDR3, the DNA is TGCAGCGATCCTCAGGGATTCGCAGATACGCAGTATTTT.

The rearrangement joins TRBV14 to TRBJ2-1; a possible D gene is TRBD2 (5 bases). Germline V CDR1 and CDR2: SGHDN, FVKESK. This CDR3 is 15 amino acids long. V was clipped by 3 bases and J by 2 bases, with 11 bases between them. Here the CDR3 DNA reads TGTGCCAGCAGCCAGAGTCGTAGCGCCTACAATGAGCAGTTCTTC. It specifies CASSQSRSAYNEQFF.

The chain recombines TRBV5-1 with TRBJ1-6; TRBD1 might be the D (5 bases). The germline V gene has CDR1 SGHRS and CDR2 YFSETQ. V dropped 4 bases and J dropped 6 bases, with 14 bases sitting between them. This CDR3 is built from 15 residues. The CDR3 coding sequence is TGCGCCAGCAGCCCAACCGGGACCTTTAATTCACCCCTCCACTTT. Protein: CASSPTGTFNSPLHF. The full variable domain, completed using reference TRBV5-1 and TRBJ1-6, is KAGVTQTPRYLIKTRGQQVTLSCSPISGHRSVSWYQQTPGQGLQFLFEYFSETQRNKGNFPGRFSGRQFSNSRSEMNVSTLELGDSALYLCASSPTGTFNSPLHFGNGTRLTVT.

V gene TRBV5-6 combines with J gene TRBJ1-2, with unresolved D. The V end was cut by 0 bases, the J end by 1 base, with 1 base between. The germline V gene encodes CDR1 SGHDT and CDR2 YYEEEE. The CDR3 length is 12 residues. The CDR3 DNA follows: TGTGCCAGCAGCTTGGGTAACTATGGCTACACCTTC. Translation: CASSLGNYGYTF.

This clone has just a few counts. The V and J genes are TRBV7-3 and TRBJ2-7; TRBD2 aligns across 8 bases. Germline V gene data show CDR1 as SGHTA and CDR2 as FQGTGA. With 5 bases clipped from V and 5 bases from J, the junction kept 11 bases outside the gene matches. The CDR3 has 15 residues. In DNA, the CDR3 is TGTGCCAGCAGCCCTTCCGGGACTAGTAACCACGAGCAGTACTTC. Translating gives CASSPSGTSNHEQYF.

This chain connects TRBV5-4 to TRBJ2-5; D is perhaps TRBD2 (6 bases). Germline V gives CDR1 SGHNT, CDR2 YYREEE (reference sequence). This CDR3 is built from 15 residues. Trimming took off 5 bases at V and 4 bases at J, with 18 bases between the two ends. The CDR3 nucleotides are TGTGCCAGCAGTGTGGGGGGAAGATTTGGAGAGACCCAGTACTTC. This gives the protein CASSVGGRFGETQYF.

This clone was recorded a few times. The V and J genes are TRBV11-2 and TRBJ1-2; maybe TRBD1 (5 bases). The CDR3 consists of 17 residues. CDR1 and CDR2 (germline): SGHAT, FQNNGV. Deletions cut 4 bases from V and 1 base from J, with 19 bases between. DNA for the CDR3: TGTGCCAGCAGCTCGCCGGGCCCGGGACGGGGTAACTATGGCTACACCTTC. The encoded protein is CASSSPGPGRGNYGYTF.

V usage is TRBV19 and J usage is TRBJ1-2, with 7 bases lining up with TRBD1. V lost 5 bases to trimming and J lost 8 bases; unmatched junction nucleotides: 8. The CDR3 covers 13 residues. In germline, CDR1 is LNHDA, CDR2 SQIVND (reference sequence). CDR3 bases: TGTGCCAGTAGTCGACAGGGAAGAGGAGGCTACACCTTC. This sequence encodes CASSRQGRGGYTF. The whole variable domain, remainder taken from reference TRBV19 and TRBJ1-2, is DGGITQSPKYLFRKEGQNVTLSCEQNLNHDAMYWYRQDPGQGLRLIYYSQIVNDFQKGDIAEGYSVSREKKESFPLTVTSAQKNPTAFYLCASSRQGRGGYTFGSGTRLTVV.

This sequence joins TRBV9 and TRBJ2-2; D is ambiguous. The CDR3 spans 13 residues. Trimming removed 0 bases from V and 5 bases from J, with 5 bases in between. From germline, CDR1 is SGDLS and CDR2 YYNGEE. In DNA form, the CDR3 reads TGTGCCAGCAGCGTAGTTCCAACCGGGGAGCTGTTTTTT. This encodes CASSVVPTGELFF.

The rearrangement uses TRBV7-8 and TRBJ2-7; 8 bases map to TRBD2. Trimming at V came to 5 bases and at J to 0 bases, leaving 9 bases not matched to a gene. The CDR3 has 16 amino acids. CDR1 and CDR2 from the germline V gene are SGHVS and FQNEAQ. CDR3 in amino acids: CASSRGPSGYSYEQYF. CDR3 nucleotides: TGTGCCAGCAGCAGAGGACCTAGCGGGTACTCCTACGAGCAGTACTTC.

The chain uses TRBV28 and TRBJ1-5; TRBD1 agrees at 7 bases. Trimming took 2 bases from V and 1 from J; bases not matched to a gene: 2. CDR3 length: 15 amino acids. CDR1 is MDHEN and CDR2 is SYDVKM in the germline V gene. The CDR3 DNA is TGTGCCAGCAGTTTACAGGGGGGGAGCAATCAGCCCCAGCATTTT. Translating it yields CASSLQGGSNQPQHF.

The chain links TRBV27 to TRBJ2-7, with D tentatively TRBD1 (5 bases). CDR1 and CDR2 from the germline V gene are MNHEY and SMNVEV (reference sequence). CDR3 length: 15 residues. Trimming cost V 2 bases and J 2 bases, with 13 bases left between them. CDR3 DNA sequence: TGTGCCAGCAGTTTACAGGGATTTGCCGCCTACGAGCAGTACTTC. This translates into CASSLQGFAAYEQYF.

The chain is built from TRBV5-8 and TRBJ1-1; D is perhaps TRBD1 (6 bases). This CDR3 region has 15 residues. CDR1 and CDR2 from the germline V gene are SGHTS and YDEGEE. The V and J ends lost 4 bases and 4 bases respectively, with 17 bases between them. CDR3 residues: CASSPAQGFGTEAFF. For the CDR3, the DNA is TGTGCCAGCAGCCCCGCCCAGGGGTTTGGCACTGAAGCTTTCTTT. The whole variable domain, remainder taken from reference TRBV5-8 and TRBJ1-1, is EAGVTQSPTHLIKTRGQQATLRCSPISGHTSVYWYQQALGLGLQFLLWYDEGEERNRGNFPPRFSGRQFPNYSSELNVNALELEDSALYLCASSPAQGFGTEAFFGQGTRLTVV.

The rearrangement joins TRBV6-4 to TRBJ1-5, with TRBD1 as a possible D gene (6 bases). CDR3 length: 14 residues. V lost 9 bases, J lost 7 bases, and 19 bases lay in between. From germline, CDR1 is MRHNA and CDR2 SNTAGT. The CDR3: CARGGAEIGQPQHF. The CDR3 nucleotides read TGTGCCAGGGGGGGGGCCGAAATTGGGCAGCCCCAGCATTTT.